The clone carrying this TCR beta chain came up a few times. This entry belongs to a study of blood T cells in healthy people across ages. For the second PCR, which ran for about 7 to 12 cycles, a sample-barcoded 5' primer and a J-beta primer mix were used. MiXCR, applied by TCRdb to the 5' RACE reads, yields one record per CDR3 protein. The sample holds some 730,000 distinct CDR3 sequences, 20% to 25% seen once. The CDR3 covers 12 residues. The sequenced sample consisted of blood. This rearrangement joins TRBV21-1 to TRBJ2-2. TRBV21-1 is deemed a pseudogene. The TCR sequence derives from a man aged 70 or older in good health. The CDR3 here is CASRGKTGELFF. In DNA form, the CDR3 reads TGTGCCAGCAGAGGAAAAACCGGGGAGCTGTTTTTT.